These 13 T cell receptor beta chains were all obtained from the same sample, sequenced in a study of metastatic and nonmetastatic thyroid tumors. Thyroid surgery was performed in patients who had received no treatment beforehand. TCRdb re-called the PCR reads via MiXCR. The repertoire holds 60,000 or so clones, with roughly 29% as singletons. What was sequenced was blood. All receptors come from a female donor with papillary thyroid cancer or a benign thyroid nodule (not recorded which). Some clones in this sample may be carry-over from other donors' samples.

The sample holds a few counts of this clone. The gene calls are TRBV6-1 and TRBJ1-1; D possibly corresponds to TRBD1 (5 bases). The CDR3 has 14 amino acids. V lost 5 bases and J lost 1, with 11 bases in between. CDR1 is MNHNS, CDR2 SASEGT, per germline. This CDR3 is CASSPDGQNTEAFF. The CDR3 coding sequence is TGTGCCAGCAGTCCCGACGGACAGAACACTGAAGCTTTCTTT.

This clone has a count of ten or more. The V call is TRBV7-2, the J call TRBJ2-7; D possibly corresponds to TRBD1 (5 bases). Between the trimmed V and J ends, which lost 6 bases and 2 bases, there was a span of 14 bases. Germline CDR1 reads SGHTA; CDR2 reads FQGNSA. This CDR3 is 14 amino acids long. CDR3 nucleotide sequence: TGTGCCAGCAGGTGGGGCTATGGCACCTACGAGCAGTACTTC. This encodes CASRWGYGTYEQYF. Supplemented by reference TRBV7-2 and TRBJ2-7, the full variable domain reads GAGVSQSPSNKVTEKGKDVELRCDPISGHTALYWYRQSLGQGLEFLIYFQGNSAPDKSGLPSDRFSAERTGGSVSTLTIQRTQQEDSAVYLCASRWGYGTYEQYFGPGTRLTVT.

This clone showed up just a few times. This sequence joins TRBV6-6 and TRBJ2-7; D unresolved. Trimming pared 0 bases from V and 5 bases from J, leaving 14 bases between. Germline V lookup: CDR1 MNHNY, CDR2 SVGAGI (reference sequence). The length of the CDR3 is 15 residues. This CDR3 reads CASSYSNTVVNEQYF. The CDR3 nucleotides read TGTGCCAGCAGTTACTCGAATACTGTCGTAAACGAGCAGTACTTC.

This clone occurred a few times. The chain couples TRBV2 to TRBJ1-1; D unclear. V was pared by 4 bases and J by 3 bases, with 9 bases between. Germline V CDR1 and CDR2: SNHLY, FYNNEI. The CDR3 is 13 amino acids. The CDR3 loop reads CASSVDGYTEAFF. The DNA for the CDR3 is TGTGCCAGCAGTGTCGACGGATACACTGAAGCTTTCTTT.

This clone was detected ten times or more. This chain links TRBV7-9 with TRBJ2-1; D may be TRBD2 (5 bases). CDR3 length: 15 residues. V was trimmed by 2 bases and J by 5 bases, leaving 13 bases between them. The germline CDR1 and CDR2 sequences are SEHNR and FQNEAQ (reference sequence). The CDR3 loop reads CASSLHWTEDNEQFF. The CDR3 coding sequence is TGTGCCAGCAGCTTACATTGGACGGAGGACAATGAGCAGTTCTTC. The full variable domain, rest sourced from reference TRBV7-9 and TRBJ2-1, is DTGVSQNPRHKITKRGQNVTFRCDPISEHNRLYWYRQTLGQGPEFLTYFQNEAQLEKSRLLSDRFSAERPKGSFSTLEIQRTEQGDSAMYLCASSLHWTEDNEQFFGPGTRLTVL.

The chain combines TRBV24-1 with TRBJ2-7; D is unresolved. Trimming took off 3 bases at V and 2 bases at J, with 1 base between the two ends. Germline values: CDR1 KGHDR, CDR2 SFDVKD. This CDR3 comprises 11 residues. CDR3 in DNA: TGTGCCACCAGTGATACCTACGAGCAGTACTTC. Translating gives CATSDTYEQYF.

The chain uses TRBV5-1 and TRBJ2-7; D ambiguous. Germline V gene sequence: CDR1 SGHRS, CDR2 YFSETQ. This CDR3 is 11 amino acids long. V was pared by 1 base and J by 6 bases, with 5 bases between. The CDR3 protein is CASSLLGEQYF. Here the CDR3 DNA reads TGCGCCAGCAGCTTGTTAGGCGAGCAGTACTTC.

This clone was detected ten times or more. This sequence joins TRBV14 and TRBJ2-5, with D unresolved. The length of the CDR3 is 13 residues. Germline V gene lookup returns CDR1 SGHDN and CDR2 FVKESK. The germline V and J ends were trimmed by 4 bases and 1 base, with 7 bases remaining between them. This chain's CDR3 is CASSLRLQETQYF. CDR3 sequence (DNA): TGTGCCAGCAGCCTAAGACTCCAAGAGACCCAGTACTTC.

The chain links TRBV9 to TRBJ2-2; D might be TRBD1 (6 bases). The CDR3 has 15 residues. In germline, CDR1 is SGDLS, CDR2 YYNGEE. Between the trimmed V and J ends, which lost 1 base and 8 bases, there was a span of 15 bases. The CDR3 loop reads CASSVLQGGEGELFF. Here the CDR3 DNA reads TGTGCCAGCAGCGTATTACAGGGTGGAGAAGGGGAGCTGTTTTTT.

This clone was observed a handful of times. The gene calls are TRBV2 and TRBJ2-1; 7 nucleotides line up with TRBD2. The CDR3 loop spans 15 amino acids. V was pared by 1 base and J by 2 bases, with 2 bases of the junction left unmatched. Germline V gene data show CDR1 as SNHLY and CDR2 as FYNNEI. The CDR3 loop reads CASSEGLAAYNEQFF. CDR3 bases: TGTGCCAGCAGTGAAGGGCTAGCGGCCTACAATGAGCAGTTCTTC. Looking up the rest from reference TRBV2 and TRBJ2-1 gives the full variable domain: EPEVTQTPSHQVTQMGQEVILRCVPISNHLYFYWYRQILGQKVEFLVSFYNNEISEKSEIFDDQFSVERPDGSNFTLKIRSTKLEDSAMYFCASSEGLAAYNEQFFGPGTRLTVL.

This clone was recorded a few times. The junction does not match germline at one end; this may be a read error. The chain carries TRBV9 and TRBJ1-6, with D perhaps matching TRBD1 (5 bases). The CDR3 is 14 residues long. The germline V gene encodes CDR1 SGDLS and CDR2 YYNGEE. The CDR3 nucleotides read TGTGCCAGCAGCATTCAGGGTGTAAATTCACCCCTCTACTTT. Encoded protein: CASSIQGVNSPLYF.

This clone has only a few counts. This rearrangement joins TRBV28 to TRBJ2-1, with D tentatively TRBD2 (5 bases). Trimming stripped 7 bases from V and 5 bases from J, with 15 bases between. Germline CDR1 is MDHEN and CDR2 is SYDVKM. The CDR3 runs to 14 residues. DNA of the CDR3: TGTGCCAGCATCGGTCTAGCCCAAAACAATGAGCAGTTCTTC. This sequence encodes CASIGLAQNNEQFF.

V usage is TRBV11-2 and J usage is TRBJ1-6; D is unresolved. The V end was cut by 0 bases, the J end by 0 bases, with 3 bases between. The CDR3 covers 15 residues. The V gene's germline CDR1 is SGHAT and CDR2 FQNNGV. CDR3 protein: CASSLDSSYNSPLHF. The CDR3 coding sequence is TGTGCCAGCAGCTTAGACAGCTCCTATAATTCACCCCTCCACTTT. Supplemented by reference TRBV11-2 and TRBJ1-6, the full variable domain reads EAGVAQSPRYKIIEKRQSVAFWCNPISGHATLYWYQQILGQGPKLLIQFQNNGVVDDSQLPKDRFSAERLKGVDSTLKIQPAKLEDSAVYLCASSLDSSYNSPLHFGNGTRLTVT.